Following are 19 T cell receptor beta chains from one sample sequenced in a study of blood T cell repertoires in COVID-19. The method was immunoSEQ multiplex PCR; TCRdb's version includes in-frame clones alone and lacks a portion of them. The sample lists approximately 180,000 clones, about 72% seen once, with approximately 15% in the top ten. Sequences were obtained from PBMCs or T cells enriched from blood (not recorded which). Receptor source: a woman aged 50 to 60 who had recovered from COVID-19.

The chain uses TRBV24-1 and TRBJ2-3; 10 bases agree with TRBD2. From germline, CDR1 is KGHDR and CDR2 SFDVKD. The J segment lost 8 bases and the V segment lost 5 bases, leaving 15 bases of the junction unmatched. This CDR3 is 17 amino acids long. The CDR3: CATSAAKPSGRLGTQYF. In DNA, the CDR3 is TGTGCCACCAGTGCCGCAAAACCTAGCGGGAGACTGGGTACGCAGTATTTT.

This chain joins TRBV9 and TRBJ2-7, with a possible D match to TRBD1 (6 bases). The CDR3 runs to 15 residues. Trimming left V 0 bases short and J 0 bases short, with 10 bases between. The germline V gene has CDR1 SGDLS and CDR2 YYNGEE. DNA of the CDR3: TGTGCCAGCAGCGTAGCCCAGGACAGCTCCTACGAGCAGTACTTC. It encodes CASSVAQDSSYEQYF. The complete variable domain, with remaining parts taken from reference TRBV9 and TRBJ2-7, reads DSGVTQTPKHLITATGQRVTLRCSPRSGDLSVYWYQQSLDQGLQFLIQYYNGEERAKGNILERFSAQQFPDLHSELNLSSLELGDSALYFCASSVAQDSSYEQYFGPGTRLTVT.

This chain links TRBV6-5 with TRBJ2-3, with 11 positions matching TRBD2. Trimming took 4 bases from V and 4 from J; bases not matched to a gene: 4. The CDR3 covers 15 residues. The germline CDR1 and CDR2 sequences are MNHEY and SVGAGI. Here the CDR3 reads CASSLAGGVPDTQYF. DNA of the CDR3: TGTGCCAGCAGTTTAGCGGGAGGGGTCCCAGATACGCAGTATTTT.

This clone was observed a few times. The rearrangement uses TRBV6-6 and TRBJ2-7; 9 nucleotides agree with TRBD2. CDR3 size: 15 residues. Germline values: CDR1 MNHNY, CDR2 SVGAGI (reference sequence). Unmatched junction bases numbered 10, after V lost 6 bases and J lost 4 bases. The CDR3 DNA reads as TGTGCCAGCAGAAAGGGGAATAGCGGGGGATACGAGCAGTACTTC. It encodes CASRKGNSGGYEQYF.

This clone was counted a single time. The chain couples TRBV7-7 to TRBJ2-1; 8 positions match TRBD2. The V gene's germline CDR1 is SSHAT and CDR2 FNYEAQ (reference sequence). This CDR3 is built from 15 residues. The V gene end was trimmed by 1 base and the J gene end by 7 bases; junction bases not matched to a gene: 6. In nucleotides, the CDR3 is TGTGCCAGCAGCTTAGTTGCGGGAGGTAGTAATGAGCAGTTCTTC. As protein: CASSLVAGGSNEQFF.

The V and J genes are TRBV28 and TRBJ2-1; D perhaps matches TRBD2 (6 bases). There are 16 residues in the CDR3. CDR1 MDHEN and CDR2 SYDVKM come from the germline V gene. V was shortened by 8 bases and J by 0 bases, with 17 bases between the two germline ends. The CDR3 is CASQEGGPRSYNEQFF. CDR3 nucleotides: TGTGCCAGCCAGGAGGGCGGACCTCGCTCCTACAATGAGCAGTTCTTC.

This clone was seen a handful of times. The gene calls are TRBV7-2 and TRBJ1-1; D is possibly TRBD1 (5 bases). Germline CDR1 reads SGHTA; CDR2 reads FQGNSA. V was clipped by 2 bases and J by 8 bases, with 9 bases between them. This CDR3 is 12 amino acids long. CDR3 sequence reads: CASSLSGLEAFF. The DNA for the CDR3 is TGTGCCAGCAGCTTATCGGGACTCGAAGCTTTCTTT.

The chain combines TRBV19 with TRBJ2-4, with D tentatively TRBD1 (5 bases). With 5 bases removed from V and 12 bases from J, the gap between germline ends came to 14 bases. The CDR3 length is 12 residues. The germline CDR1 and CDR2 sequences are LNHDA and SQIVND (reference sequence). CDR3 DNA: TGTGCCAGTAGTTTCGAAGGGGATGCTCAGTACTTC. It is translated as CASSFEGDAQYF.

The chain links TRBV5-8 to TRBJ2-3; 11 bases agree with TRBD2. The CDR3 has 17 amino acids. Per germline, CDR1 SGHTS and CDR2 YDEGEE. V lost 2 bases, J lost 2 bases, and 7 bases stayed unmatched. Written as DNA, the CDR3 is TGTGCCAGCAGCTTTCTAGCGGGAGGCCATAACACAGATACGCAGTATTTT. This codes for CASSFLAGGHNTDTQYF.

This clone was detected once. V and J are TRBV4-3 and TRBJ2-1; 9 positions agree with TRBD2. The CDR3 is 18 amino acids. J gave up 7 bases and V 2 bases, and 15 bases lay outside the gene matches. Germline V gene lookup returns CDR1 LGHNA and CDR2 YSLEER. CDR3 DNA: TGCGCCAGCAGCCAAAATCTACCCAGCGGGAGGCAATGGAATGAGCAGTTCTTC. Encoded protein: CASSQNLPSGRQWNEQFF.

This chain joins TRBV7-2 and TRBJ1-5, with D perhaps matching TRBD1 (5 bases). There are 13 residues in the CDR3. V shed 4 bases and J shed 7 bases, with 11 bases lying between them. CDR1 SGHTA and CDR2 FQGNSA come from the germline V gene. DNA for the CDR3: TGTGCCAGCAGCTCAACCCAGGGCCAGCCCCAGCATTTT. Its translation is CASSSTQGQPQHF. Full variable domain (outside the CDR3, taken from reference TRBV7-2 and TRBJ1-5): GAGVSQSPSNKVTEKGKDVELRCDPISGHTALYWYRQSLGQGLEFLIYFQGNSAPDKSGLPSDRFSAERTGGSVSTLTIQRTQQEDSAVYLCASSSTQGQPQHFGDGTRLSIL.

CDR3 sequence: CASGSIRDRGIEQYF. CDR3 bases: TGTGCTAGTGGTTCGATCCGGGACAGAGGAATCGAGCAGTACTTC. The genes are TRBV12-5 and TRBJ2-7; TRBD1 agrees at 7 bases. Looked up from germline, CDR1 is LGHNT and CDR2 is FRNRAP. This CDR3 is built from 15 residues. J gave up 6 bases and V 4 bases, and 12 bases lay outside the gene matches.

In this sample, this clone turned up once. V is TRBV6-5 and J is TRBJ1-2; no clear D gene. Looked up from germline, CDR1 is MNHEY and CDR2 is SVGAGI. Trimming pared 6 bases from V and 3 bases from J, leaving 14 bases between. The CDR3 is made up of 14 amino acids. CDR3 coding DNA: TGTGCCAGCAGCACCGCCGGGTTACACTATGGCTACACCTTC. It translates to CASSTAGLHYGYTF.

The CDR3 bases are TGTGCCAGCAGCATGAACAGCGGCCCGTCCTACGAGCAGTACTTC. Translation gives CASSMNSGPSYEQYF. The chain uses TRBV7-3 and TRBJ2-7, with a tentative D call TRBD2 (5 bases). The CDR3 is 15 residues long. The germline gives CDR1 SGHTA, CDR2 FQGTGA. Trimming pared 5 bases from V and 1 base from J, leaving 15 bases between.

The V call is TRBV9, the J call TRBJ2-3; the match to TRBD2 covers 7 bases. This CDR3 has 15 amino acids. J gave up 6 bases and V 0 bases, and 7 bases lay outside the gene matches. Germline loops: CDR1 SGDLS, CDR2 YYNGEE. CDR3 bases: TGTGCCAGCAGCGTAGACGCGGGAGTGAAGGATACGCAGTATTTT. This codes for CASSVDAGVKDTQYF.

The J gene is TRBJ1-1, the V gene TRBV18; 10 positions agree with TRBD1. This CDR3 has 16 amino acids. The trim removed 4 bases at V and 0 bases at J, leaving 5 bases unmatched. Germline V gene lookup returns CDR1 KGHSH and CDR2 LQKENI. CDR3 in amino acids: CASSQAGTGVNTEAFF. CDR3 in DNA: TGTGCCAGCTCACAGGCCGGGACAGGGGTGAACACTGAAGCTTTCTTT.

This chain joins TRBV7-3 and TRBJ2-7, with a tentative D call TRBD2 (5 bases). Trimming pared 5 bases from V and 7 bases from J, leaving 15 bases between. Per germline, CDR1 SGHTA and CDR2 FQGTGA. This CDR3 is 13 amino acids long. This CDR3 is CASSPIPGEEQYF. For the CDR3, the DNA is TGTGCCAGCAGCCCGATCCCCGGGGAGGAGCAGTACTTC.

V gene TRBV28 combines with J gene TRBJ2-5; TRBD2 matches at 7 bases. Trimming cost V 3 bases and J 3 bases; bases outside gene matches: 4. Germline V gene lookup returns CDR1 MDHEN and CDR2 SYDVKM. The CDR3 sequence is 14 residues long. CDR3 DNA sequence: TGTGCCAGCAGTTTTGGGACTAACGAAGAGACCCAGTACTTC. This gives the protein CASSFGTNEETQYF. Combining the CDR3 with reference TRBV28 and TRBJ2-5 gives the whole variable domain DVKVTQSSRYLVKRTGEKVFLECVQDMDHENMFWYRQDPGLGLRLIYFSYDVKMKEKGDIPEGYSVSREKKERFSLILESASTNQTSMYLCASSFGTNEETQYFGPGTRLLVL.

The chain links TRBV19 to TRBJ1-1; 8 bases match TRBD1. Germline V lookup: CDR1 LNHDA, CDR2 SQIVND (reference sequence). J gave up 4 bases and V 5 bases, and 6 bases lay outside the gene matches. The CDR3 covers 14 residues. CDR3 sequence (DNA): TGTGCCAGTAGTTCCTACAGGGGGAGCACTGAAGCTTTCTTT. It encodes CASSSYRGSTEAFF.